These 4 T cell receptor beta chains share one sample of origin, sequenced in a study of blood T cell repertoires in COVID-19. Using immunoSEQ multiplex PCR, the repertoire was profiled, and TCRdb retains in-frame clones only, with some absent. The data hold more than 200,000 clones, with roughly four fifths observed a single time. Specimen: peripheral blood. The receptors were gathered from a woman aged 35 to 49 with active or convalescent COVID-19.

This chain connects TRBV9 to TRBJ1-1; TRBD1 is a possible D gene (6 bases). CDR3 size: 13 residues. Germline CDR1 and CDR2: SGDLS and YYNGEE. V shed 3 bases and J shed 3 bases, with 9 bases lying between them. CDR3 nucleotides: TGTGCCAGCAGCGGTACAGGGTACACTGAAGCTTTCTTT. This codes for CASSGTGYTEAFF.

J is TRBJ2-1 and V is TRBV9, with 12 nucleotides matching TRBD2. Germline CDR1 reads SGDLS; CDR2 reads YYNGEE. J lost 6 bases, V lost 2 bases, and 6 bases had no gene match. The CDR3 sequence is 16 residues long. The CDR3 is CASSVAGLAGVNEQFF. The CDR3 DNA reads as TGTGCCAGCAGCGTTGCGGGACTAGCGGGTGTCAATGAGCAGTTCTTC.

This clone has a single count. The chain employs TRBV18 and TRBJ1-4, with a possible D match to TRBD1 (6 bases). Germline V gene lookup returns CDR1 KGHSH and CDR2 LQKENI. V was pared by 3 bases and J by 8 bases, with 19 bases between. The CDR3 is 16 amino acids. In DNA form, the CDR3 reads TGTGCCAGCTCACCCCTTTACAGGGACGGGGACGAAAAACTGTTTTTT. This gives the protein CASSPLYRDGDEKLFF.

This rearrangement joins TRBV24-1 to TRBJ2-1; 10 bases align to TRBD2. This CDR3 has 18 residues. Germline V gene sequence: CDR1 KGHDR, CDR2 SFDVKD. The V and J ends lost 2 bases and 3 bases, in that order; junction bases with no gene match: 9. CDR3 DNA: TGTGCCACCAGTGATTCCTGGACTAGCGGACAACTCTACAATGAGCAGTTCTTC. It encodes CATSDSWTSGQLYNEQFF.